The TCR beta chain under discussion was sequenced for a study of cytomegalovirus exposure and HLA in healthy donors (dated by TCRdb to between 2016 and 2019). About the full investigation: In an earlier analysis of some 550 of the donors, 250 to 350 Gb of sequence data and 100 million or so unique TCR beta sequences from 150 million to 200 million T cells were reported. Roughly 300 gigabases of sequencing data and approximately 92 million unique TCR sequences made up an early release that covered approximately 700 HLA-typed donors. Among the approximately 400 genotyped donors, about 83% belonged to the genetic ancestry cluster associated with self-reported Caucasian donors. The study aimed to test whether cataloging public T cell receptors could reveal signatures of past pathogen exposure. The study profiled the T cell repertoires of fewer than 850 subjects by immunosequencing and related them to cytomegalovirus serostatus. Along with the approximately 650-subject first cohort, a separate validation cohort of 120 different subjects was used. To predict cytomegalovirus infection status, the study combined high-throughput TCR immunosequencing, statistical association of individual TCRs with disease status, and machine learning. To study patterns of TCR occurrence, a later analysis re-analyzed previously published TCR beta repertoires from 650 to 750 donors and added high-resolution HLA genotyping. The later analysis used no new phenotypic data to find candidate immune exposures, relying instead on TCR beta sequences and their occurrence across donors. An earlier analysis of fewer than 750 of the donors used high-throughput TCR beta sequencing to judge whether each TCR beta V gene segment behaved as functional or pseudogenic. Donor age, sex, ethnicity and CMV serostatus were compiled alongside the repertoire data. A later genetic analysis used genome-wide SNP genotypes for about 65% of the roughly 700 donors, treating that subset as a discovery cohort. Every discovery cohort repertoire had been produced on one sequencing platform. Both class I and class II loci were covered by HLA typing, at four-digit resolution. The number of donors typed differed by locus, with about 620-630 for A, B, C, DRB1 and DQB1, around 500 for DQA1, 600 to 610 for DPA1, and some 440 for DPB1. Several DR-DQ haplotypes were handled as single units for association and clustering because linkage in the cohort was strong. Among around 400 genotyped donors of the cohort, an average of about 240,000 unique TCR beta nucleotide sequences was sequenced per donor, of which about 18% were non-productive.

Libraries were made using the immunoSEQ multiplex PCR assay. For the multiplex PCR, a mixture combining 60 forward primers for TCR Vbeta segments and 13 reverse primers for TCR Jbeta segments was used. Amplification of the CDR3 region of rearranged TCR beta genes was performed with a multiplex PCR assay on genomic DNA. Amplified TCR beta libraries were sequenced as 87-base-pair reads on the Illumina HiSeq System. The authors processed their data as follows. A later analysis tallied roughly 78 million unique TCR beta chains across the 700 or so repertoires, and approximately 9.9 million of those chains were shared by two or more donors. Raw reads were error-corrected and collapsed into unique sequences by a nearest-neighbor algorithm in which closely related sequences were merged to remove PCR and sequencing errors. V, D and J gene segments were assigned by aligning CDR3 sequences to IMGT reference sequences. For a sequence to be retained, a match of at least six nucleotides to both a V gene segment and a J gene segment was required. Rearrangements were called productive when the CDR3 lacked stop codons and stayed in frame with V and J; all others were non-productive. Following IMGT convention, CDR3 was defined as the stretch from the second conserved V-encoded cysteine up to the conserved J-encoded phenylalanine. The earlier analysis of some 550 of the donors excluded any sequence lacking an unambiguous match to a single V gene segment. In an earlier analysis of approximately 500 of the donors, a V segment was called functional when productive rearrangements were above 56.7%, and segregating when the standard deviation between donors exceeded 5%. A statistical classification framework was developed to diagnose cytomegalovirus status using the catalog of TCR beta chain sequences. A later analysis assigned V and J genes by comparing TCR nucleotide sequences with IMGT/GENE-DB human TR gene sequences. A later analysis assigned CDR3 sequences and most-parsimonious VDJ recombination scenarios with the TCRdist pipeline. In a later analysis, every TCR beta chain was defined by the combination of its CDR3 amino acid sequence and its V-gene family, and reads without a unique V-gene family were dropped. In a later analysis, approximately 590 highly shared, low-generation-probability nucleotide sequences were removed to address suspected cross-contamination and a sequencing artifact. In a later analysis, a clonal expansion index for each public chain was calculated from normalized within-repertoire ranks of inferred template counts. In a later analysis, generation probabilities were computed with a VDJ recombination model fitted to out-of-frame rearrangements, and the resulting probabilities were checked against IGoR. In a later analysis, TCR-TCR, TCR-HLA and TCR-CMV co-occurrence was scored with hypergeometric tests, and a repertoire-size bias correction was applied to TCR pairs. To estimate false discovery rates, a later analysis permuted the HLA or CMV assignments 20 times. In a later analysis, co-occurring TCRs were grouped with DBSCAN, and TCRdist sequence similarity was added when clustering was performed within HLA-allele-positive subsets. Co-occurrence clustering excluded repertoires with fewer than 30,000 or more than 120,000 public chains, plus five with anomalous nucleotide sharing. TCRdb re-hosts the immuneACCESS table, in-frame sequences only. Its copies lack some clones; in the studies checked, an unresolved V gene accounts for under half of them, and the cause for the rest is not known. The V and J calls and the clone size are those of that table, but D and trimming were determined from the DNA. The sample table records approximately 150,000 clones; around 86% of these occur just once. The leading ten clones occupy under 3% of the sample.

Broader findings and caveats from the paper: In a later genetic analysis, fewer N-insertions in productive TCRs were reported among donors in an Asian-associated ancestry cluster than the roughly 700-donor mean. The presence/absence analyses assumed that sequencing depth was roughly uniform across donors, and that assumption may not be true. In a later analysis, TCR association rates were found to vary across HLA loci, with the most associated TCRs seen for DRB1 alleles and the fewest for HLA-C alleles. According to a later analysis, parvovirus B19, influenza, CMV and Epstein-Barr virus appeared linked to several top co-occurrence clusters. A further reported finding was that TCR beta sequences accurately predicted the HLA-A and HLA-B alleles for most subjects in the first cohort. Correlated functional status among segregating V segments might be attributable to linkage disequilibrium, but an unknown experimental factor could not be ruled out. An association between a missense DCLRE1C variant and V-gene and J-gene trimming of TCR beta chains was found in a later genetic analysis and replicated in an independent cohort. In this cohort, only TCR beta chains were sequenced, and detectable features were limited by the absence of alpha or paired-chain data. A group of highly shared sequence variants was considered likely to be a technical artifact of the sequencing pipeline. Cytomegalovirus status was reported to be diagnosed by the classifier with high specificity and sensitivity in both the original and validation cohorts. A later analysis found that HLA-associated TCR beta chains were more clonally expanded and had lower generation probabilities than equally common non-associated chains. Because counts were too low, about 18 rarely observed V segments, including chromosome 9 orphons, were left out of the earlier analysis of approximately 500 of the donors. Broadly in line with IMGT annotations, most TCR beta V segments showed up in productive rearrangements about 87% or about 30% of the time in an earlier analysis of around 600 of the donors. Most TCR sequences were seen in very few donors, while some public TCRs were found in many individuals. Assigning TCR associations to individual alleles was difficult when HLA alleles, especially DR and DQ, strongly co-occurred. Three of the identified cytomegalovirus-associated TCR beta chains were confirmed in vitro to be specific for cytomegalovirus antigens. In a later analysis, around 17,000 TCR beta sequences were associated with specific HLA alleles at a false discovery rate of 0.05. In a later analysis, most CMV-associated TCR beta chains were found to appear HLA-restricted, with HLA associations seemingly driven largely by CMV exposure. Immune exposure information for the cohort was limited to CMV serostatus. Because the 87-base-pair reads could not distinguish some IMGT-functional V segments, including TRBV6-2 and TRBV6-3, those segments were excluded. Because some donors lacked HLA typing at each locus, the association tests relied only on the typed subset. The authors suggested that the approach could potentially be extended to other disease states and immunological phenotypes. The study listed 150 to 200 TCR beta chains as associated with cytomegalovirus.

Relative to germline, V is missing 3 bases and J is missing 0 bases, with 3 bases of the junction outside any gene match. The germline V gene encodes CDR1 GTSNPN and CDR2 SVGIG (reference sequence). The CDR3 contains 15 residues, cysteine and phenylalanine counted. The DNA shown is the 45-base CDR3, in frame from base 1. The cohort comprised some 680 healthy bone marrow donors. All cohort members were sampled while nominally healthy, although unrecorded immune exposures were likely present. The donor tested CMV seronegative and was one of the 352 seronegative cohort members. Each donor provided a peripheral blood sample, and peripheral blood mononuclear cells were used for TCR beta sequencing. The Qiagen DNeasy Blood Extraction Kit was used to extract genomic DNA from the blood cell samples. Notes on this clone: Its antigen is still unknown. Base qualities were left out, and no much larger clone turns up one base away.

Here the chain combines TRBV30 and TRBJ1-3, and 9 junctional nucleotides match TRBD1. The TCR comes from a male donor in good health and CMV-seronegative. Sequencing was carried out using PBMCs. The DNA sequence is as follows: TGTGCCTGGAGGGGACAGGGCTCCTCTGGAAACACCATATATTTT. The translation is CAWRGQGSSGNTIYF.